The 22 T cell receptor beta chains in this list originate from one sample, sequenced in a study of OX40 agonist ivuxolimab in advanced cancers. The protocol was immunoSEQ multiplex PCR, while the TCRdb copy is restricted to in-frame clones and leaves out a portion. The sample holds tens of thousands of clones, about 90% seen once. The sample was CD4+ or CD8+ T cells sorted from blood, taken in a trial of the OX40 agonist ivuxolimab. Receptor source: an adult with an advanced solid tumor such as melanoma, head and neck, liver or kidney cancer.

This chain joins TRBV7-9 and TRBJ2-1; 8 nucleotides line up with TRBD2. From germline, CDR1 is SEHNR and CDR2 FQNEAQ (reference sequence). This CDR3 is built from 16 residues. V was clipped by 1 base and J by 7 bases; unmatched bases: 9. CDR3 DNA: TGTGCCAGCAGCTTAGAGGCGGGAGGCTATTCAAATGAGCAGTTCTTC. This gives the protein CASSLEAGGYSNEQFF. Combining the CDR3 with reference TRBV7-9 and TRBJ2-1 gives the whole variable domain DTGVSQNPRHKITKRGQNVTFRCDPISEHNRLYWYRQTLGQGPEFLTYFQNEAQLEKSRLLSDRFSAERPKGSFSTLEIQRTEQGDSAMYLCASSLEAGGYSNEQFFGPGTRLTVL.

This rearrangement joins TRBV28 to TRBJ2-1; no clear D. Germline V gives CDR1 MDHEN, CDR2 SYDVKM. The CDR3 totals 12 residues. V was clipped by 2 bases and J by 10 bases, with 9 bases between them. The CDR3 DNA is TGTGCCAGCAGTTTAGGGTTTAAGGAGCAGTTCTTC. This sequence encodes CASSLGFKEQFF.

The rearrangement joins TRBV11-2 to TRBJ1-1; the D is unclear. The germline V gene encodes CDR1 SGHAT and CDR2 FQNNGV. There are 13 residues in the CDR3. V gave up 3 bases and J gave up 0 bases, with 5 bases separating them. The CDR3 sequence: CASSFTVNTEAFF. In DNA, the CDR3 is TGTGCCAGCAGCTTCACTGTGAACACTGAAGCTTTCTTT. Supplemented by reference TRBV11-2 and TRBJ1-1, the full variable domain reads EAGVAQSPRYKIIEKRQSVAFWCNPISGHATLYWYQQILGQGPKLLIQFQNNGVVDDSQLPKDRFSAERLKGVDSTLKIQPAKLEDSAVYLCASSFTVNTEAFFGQGTRLTVV.

This clone has just one count. This rearrangement joins TRBV19 to TRBJ1-1; D is uncertain. Germline CDR1 LNHDA, CDR2 SQIVND (reference sequence). V lost 5 bases to trimming and J lost 1 base, with 11 bases between them. The CDR3 has 14 residues. CDR3 DNA sequence: TGTGCCAGTAGTCCTGGACCCGCGAACACTGAAGCTTTCTTT. Protein: CASSPGPANTEAFF.

This clone was counted a single time. The CDR3 DNA is TGTGCCAGCAGTTACTCTCCAGGGGGCTATGGCTACACCTTC. It encodes CASSYSPGGYGYTF. The chain couples TRBV6-5 to TRBJ1-2; 7 nucleotides agree with TRBD1. CDR1 MNHEY and CDR2 SVGAGI come from the germline V gene. V shed 0 bases, J shed 4 bases, and the junction held 2 bases outside the gene matches. The CDR3 sequence is 14 residues long.

The gene calls are TRBV19 and TRBJ2-1; D not resolved. Germline values: CDR1 LNHDA, CDR2 SQIVND (reference sequence). V was clipped by 0 bases and J by 4 bases, with 10 bases between them. The CDR3 contains 15 residues. CDR3 sequence: CASSIEGYGYNEQFF. The CDR3 DNA reads as TGTGCCAGTAGTATAGAGGGATATGGGTACAATGAGCAGTTCTTC.

V and J are TRBV27 and TRBJ2-3; tentatively, D is TRBD2 (6 bases). The germline CDR1 and CDR2 sequences are MNHEY and SMNVEV (reference sequence). This CDR3 spans 17 amino acids. V was clipped by 5 bases and J by 2 bases, with 20 bases between them. The CDR3 coding sequence is TGTGCCAGCAGTGGGTTCCCTTTGCGGGGAGACACAGATACGCAGTATTTT. Encoded protein: CASSGFPLRGDTDTQYF.

The J gene is TRBJ1-1, the V gene TRBV23-1, with a possible D match to TRBD1 (6 bases). TRBV23-1 belongs to the ORF category, with a function that is uncertain. CDR3 length: 17 residues. V was cut by 0 bases and J by 0 bases, with 14 bases left in between. The CDR3 here is CASSQSVQGRMNTEAFF. The CDR3 coding sequence is TGCGCCAGCAGTCAATCCGTCCAGGGGAGAATGAACACTGAAGCTTTCTTT.

V is TRBV27 and J is TRBJ2-1; maybe TRBD1 (5 bases). Germline lookup yields CDR1 MNHEY and CDR2 SMNVEV (reference sequence). V dropped 0 bases and J dropped 4 bases, with 10 bases sitting between them. The CDR3 sequence is 15 residues long. CDR3 DNA sequence: TGTGCCAGCAGTTTATCAACAGGCAAGTACAATGAGCAGTTCTTC. This codes for CASSLSTGKYNEQFF.

CDR3 sequence (DNA): TGTGCCAGTAGTCTTGCTAGCGGGATCGACGAGCAGTACTTC. This codes for CASSLASGIDEQYF. The chain is built from TRBV19 and TRBJ2-7, with 9 bases aligning to TRBD2. The CDR3 covers 14 residues. V shed 5 bases and J 5 bases; nucleotides not matched to a gene: 7. Looked up from germline, CDR1 is LNHDA and CDR2 is SQIVND (reference sequence).

This clone has just a few counts. The chain has TRBV4-1 and TRBJ2-2; D is ambiguous. The CDR3 totals 14 residues. Germline V gene sequence: CDR1 MGHRA, CDR2 YSYEKL. V was pared by 6 bases and J by 1 base, with 9 bases between. This CDR3 is CASSPGENTGELFF. CDR3 nucleotides: TGCGCCAGCAGTCCTGGGGAGAACACCGGGGAGCTGTTTTTT.

The gene calls are TRBV9 and TRBJ2-1, with D tentatively TRBD1 or TRBD2 (5 bases each). CDR3 length: 14 amino acids. Germline-derived CDR1 and CDR2 are SGDLS and YYNGEE. V was trimmed by 0 bases and J by 6 bases, leaving 10 bases between them. CDR3: CASSVAGTSNEQFF. Here the CDR3 DNA reads TGTGCCAGCAGCGTAGCCGGGACCTCCAATGAGCAGTTCTTC.

This clone was detected only a few times. CDR3 DNA sequence: TGCGCCAGCAGCTTGCTGGGGGCTGGGACTGAAGCTTTCTTT. This encodes CASSLLGAGTEAFF. V is TRBV5-1 and J is TRBJ1-1; TRBD1 might be the D (6 bases). The CDR3 consists of 14 residues. V lost 1 base to trimming and J lost 5 bases, with 12 bases between them. Germline V CDR1 and CDR2: SGHRS, YFSETQ.

This rearrangement joins TRBV4-1 to TRBJ2-1, with 9 bases fitting TRBD2. The CDR3 consists of 17 residues. Trimming took 0 bases from V and 2 from J; bases not matched to a gene: 5. Per germline, CDR1 MGHRA and CDR2 YSYEKL. The CDR3 here is CASSQDQLAGPYNEQFF. CDR3 nucleotide sequence: TGCGCCAGCAGCCAAGATCAACTAGCGGGCCCCTACAATGAGCAGTTCTTC.

This chain connects TRBV14 to TRBJ1-1; 7 bases map to TRBD1. Per the germline V gene, CDR1 is SGHDN and CDR2 is FVKESK. Germline trimming cut 4 bases from V and 1 base from J; bases unmatched to any gene: 3. There are 14 residues in the CDR3. CDR3 coding DNA: TGTGCCAGCAGCCGATGGACAGGGAACACTGAAGCTTTCTTT. It codes for CASSRWTGNTEAFF.

V is TRBV4-1 and J is TRBJ1-2; D unclear. Trimming stripped 2 bases from V and 1 base from J, with 8 bases between. The CDR3 totals 14 residues. Germline V gives CDR1 MGHRA, CDR2 YSYEKL. The CDR3 DNA reads as TGCGCCAGCAGCCAAACGGACTATAACTATGGCTACACCTTC. This translates into CASSQTDYNYGYTF.

The chain is built from TRBV10-3 and TRBJ2-7, with a weak D call TRBD2 (7 bases). The V end lost 3 bases, the J end lost 2 bases, and 11 bases lay between the germline ends. CDR3 length: 14 amino acids. Germline loops: CDR1 ENHRY, CDR2 SYGVKD. The CDR3 region is CAISDEGGAYEQYV. DNA for the CDR3: TGTGCCATCAGTGACGAGGGGGGGGCCTACGAGCAGTACGTC.

This clone was found once. This chain joins TRBV5-1 and TRBJ2-4, with D possibly TRBD1 on 6 matching bases. Trimming removed 5 bases at V and 4 bases at J, with 13 bases between. This CDR3 is 14 amino acids long. Germline V lookup: CDR1 SGHRS, CDR2 YFSETQ. The CDR3 here is CASSLRDKKNIQYF. In nucleotides, the CDR3 is TGCGCCAGCAGTCTCAGGGACAAGAAAAACATTCAGTACTTC. The entire variable domain, with the rest obtained from reference TRBV5-1 and TRBJ2-4, is as follows: KAGVTQTPRYLIKTRGQQVTLSCSPISGHRSVSWYQQTPGQGLQFLFEYFSETQRNKGNFPGRFSGRQFSNSRSEMNVSTLELGDSALYLCASSLRDKKNIQYFGAGTRLSVL.

This chain joins TRBV9 and TRBJ2-2; D is possibly TRBD1 (6 bases). Per the germline V gene, CDR1 is SGDLS and CDR2 is YYNGEE. V was pared by 3 bases and J by 6 bases, with 9 bases between. This CDR3 spans 13 amino acids. CDR3 sequence (DNA): TGTGCCAGCAGCGACCGGACAGCCGGGGAGCTGTTTTTT. Amino acid sequence: CASSDRTAGELFF.

The chain recombines TRBV21-1 with TRBJ2-1; the table calls TRBD2, which could not be checked here. TRBV21-1 is described as a pseudogene. The CDR3 totals 13 residues. CDR3 DNA: TGTGCCAATGAGGGCTGGTACGACAATGAGCAGTTCTTC. Translated: CANEGWYDNEQFF.

This clone was counted a single time. Here the CDR3 DNA reads TGCGCCAGCAGCCAAGGGAGGGGGGGGAACACTGAAGCTTTCTTT. This gives the protein CASSQGRGGNTEAFF. This chain uses TRBV4-1 with TRBJ1-1, with a possible D match to TRBD1 (6 bases). This CDR3 is 15 amino acids long. Germline CDR1 MGHRA, CDR2 YSYEKL. Trimming stripped 1 base from V and 1 base from J, with 10 bases between.

This clone was observed once. Here the CDR3 reads CASSLARGRGNTDTQYF. CDR3 nucleotides: TGCGCCAGCAGCTTGGCCCGCGGGAGGGGTAACACAGATACGCAGTATTTT. The rearrangement uses TRBV5-1 and TRBJ2-3; 9 positions agree with TRBD2. CDR1 is SGHRS and CDR2 is YFSETQ in the germline V gene. V lost 0 bases, J lost 2 bases, and 7 bases stayed unmatched. The CDR3 extends over 17 amino acids.